This T cell receptor (beta chain) was obtained from a study of Ad26.COV2.S vaccination and SARS-CoV-2 variants (dated by TCRdb to about 2021). For the wider study: Donors in the vaccine arm were drawn from COV1001, a multicentre, randomized, double-blind, placebo-controlled phase I-IIa trial testing Ad26.COV2.S in healthy adults. Ad26.COV2.S was administered intramuscularly at 5 x 10^10 or 1 x 10^11 viral particles, either as a single shot or as two shots given 56 days apart. The specificity and breadth of SARS-CoV-2-reactive T cell receptors after Ad26.COV2.S vaccination were assessed by TCRbeta repertoire sequencing. A total of around 32 samples were included in the TCR-sequenced set, comprising 19 Ad26.COV2.S vaccine recipients, 5 placebo recipients and 8 SARS-CoV-2 convalescent individuals. Trial participants were randomized into five groups of five: low-dose or high-dose Ad26.COV2.S given once or twice, or placebo on both occasions. Investigators remained blinded to trial group allocation during experiments and outcome assessment. The paper as a whole reports these results and caveats: Substantial breadth of spike-specific CD8+ and CD4+ T cell responses was reported after vaccination. Higher spike-specific TCR breadth was observed in Ad26.COV2.S recipients than in placebo recipients (P = 0.0014). The authors noted that total T cell responses may have been underestimated by the TCR breadth and depth analyses. The study lacked the statistical power to compare responses across vaccine doses or regimens. Vaccine and placebo recipients had comparable non-spike TCR breadth, which fits with the vaccine containing only spike.

TCRbeta CDR3 regions were sequenced with the immunoSEQ Assay. After extraction, genomic DNA underwent amplification by bias-controlled multiplex PCR, followed by high-throughput sequencing. In the paper's pipeline: To quantify the absolute abundance of every unique TCRbeta CDR3 region, sequences were collapsed and filtered. T cell fraction was estimated by normalizing TCRbeta template counts to usable DNA, with usable DNA measured through amplification of reference genes found in all nucleated cells. Repertoire TCRs were annotated as SARS-CoV-2-specific when V gene, CDR3 amino acid sequence and J gene were exactly matched to a known reactive TCR set. The reference SARS-CoV-2 TCR set was obtained from MIRA and was filtered for enrichment in COVID-19-positive ImmuneCODE repertoires, whereby public or cross-reactive TCRs were removed. Based on the MIRA antigens, annotated TCRs were further analysed at the level of specific ORF or position within ORF. Depth was the summed frequency of annotated unique rearrangements, while breadth was defined as annotated unique rearrangements over total unique productive rearrangements. TCR breadth was compared between groups using two-sided Wilcoxon rank-sum tests. The table was pulled from immuneACCESS by TCRdb, which kept in-frame rearrangements only. Such tables lose some clones; where checked, under half of the loss comes from unresolved V genes, and the rest has no known cause. That table furnishes V, J and clone size, whereas the DNA furnished D and trimming. The sample records 500,000 or so clones, approximately 92% of which are singletons. The ten biggest clones cover just over 2.5% of the sample.

With regard to this clone: There is no known antigen for this receptor. No much larger clonotype is one base removed from it; base qualities were not supplied.

The treatment or condition label on this specimen signifies: roughly 20 received Ad26.COV2.S at low or high dose, single or two shots; roughly five received placebo; per-sample allocation not given. For vaccine and placebo recipients, the sequenced repertoires came from samples collected on day 63 after the first injection. Cohort 1b enrolled some 25 adults aged 18-55 years at a single site in Boston, USA, between 29 July and 7 August 2020. Ad26.COV2.S was a replication-incompetent adenovirus type 26 vector that expressed a prefusion-stabilized SARS-CoV-2 spike protein derived from the original Wuhan strain. From the cysteine through the phenylalanine, the CDR3 covers 17 amino acids. Left in the record is the CDR3 DNA by itself, 51 bases read in frame from the first base. Relative to germline, V is 5 bases shorter and J is 7 bases shorter, with 23 bases between their ends. Based on the germline V gene, the CDR1 and CDR2 sequences are MGHRA and YSYEKL.

The TCR sequence derives from a person between 18 and 60 years old who received the Ad26.COV2.S COVID-19 vaccine or a placebo. This sequence uses TRBV4-1 and TRBJ1-4; the D gene is perhaps TRBD1, on 5 matching bases. Sequencing was performed on peripheral blood, taken in a trial of Ad26.COV2.S vaccine versus placebo. The DNA sequence follows: TGCGCCAGCAGCTCACGGACACGTGGGGGATCTACTGAAAAACTGTTTTTT. This codes for CASSSRTRGGSTEKLFF.